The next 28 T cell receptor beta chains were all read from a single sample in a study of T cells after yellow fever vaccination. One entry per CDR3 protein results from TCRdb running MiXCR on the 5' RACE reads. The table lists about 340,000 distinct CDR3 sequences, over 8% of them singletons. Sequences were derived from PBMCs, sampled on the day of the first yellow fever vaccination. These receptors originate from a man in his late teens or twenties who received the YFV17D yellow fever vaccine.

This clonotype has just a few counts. The CDR3 sequence is CASSDQNRDSRSEAFF. Here the CDR3 DNA reads TGTGCCAGCAGCGACCAAAACCGGGACAGTCGATCTGAAGCTTTCTTT. The rearrangement links TRBV9 to TRBJ1-1; the match to TRBD1 covers 7 bases. CDR1 SGDLS and CDR2 YYNGEE come from the germline V gene. This CDR3 comprises 16 residues. The V gene end was trimmed by 3 bases and the J gene end by 6 bases; junction bases not matched to a gene: 14.

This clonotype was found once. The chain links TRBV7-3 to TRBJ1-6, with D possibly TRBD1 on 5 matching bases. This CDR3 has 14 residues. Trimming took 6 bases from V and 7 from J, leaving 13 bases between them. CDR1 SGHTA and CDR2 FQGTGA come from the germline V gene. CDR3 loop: CASSHGAWNSPLHF. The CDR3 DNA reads TGTGCCAGCAGTCATGGGGCGTGGAATTCACCCCTCCACTTT.

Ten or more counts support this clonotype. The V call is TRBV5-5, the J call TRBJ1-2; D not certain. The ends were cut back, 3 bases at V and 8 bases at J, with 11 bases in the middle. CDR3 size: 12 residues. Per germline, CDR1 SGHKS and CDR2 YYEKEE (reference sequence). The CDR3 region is CASSYSERGYTF. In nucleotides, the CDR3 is TGTGCCAGCAGCTACTCCGAACGGGGCTACACCTTC. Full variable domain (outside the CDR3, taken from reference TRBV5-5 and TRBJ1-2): DAGVTQSPTHLIKTRGQQVTLRCSPISGHKSVSWYQQVLGQGPQFIFQYYEKEERGRGNFPDRFSARQFPNYSSELNVNALLLGDSALYLCASSYSERGYTFGSGTRLTVV.

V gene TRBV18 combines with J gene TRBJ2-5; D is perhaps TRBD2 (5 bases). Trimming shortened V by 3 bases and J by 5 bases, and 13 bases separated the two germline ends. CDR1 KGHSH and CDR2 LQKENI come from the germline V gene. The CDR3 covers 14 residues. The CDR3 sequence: CASSPTTTGETQYF. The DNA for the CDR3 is TGTGCCAGCTCACCCACGACTACGGGCGAGACCCAGTACTTC.

CDR3 loop: CASSQDRKGRSLSYNSPLHF. DNA for the CDR3: TGCGCCAGCAGCCAAGATCGAAAGGGTAGGAGCCTCTCCTATAATTCACCCCTCCACTTT. The chain joins TRBV4-3 to TRBJ1-6; the D is unclear. This CDR3 region has 20 residues. CDR1 is LGHNA, CDR2 YSLEER, per germline. V was shortened by 0 bases and J by 0 bases, with 18 bases between the two germline ends.

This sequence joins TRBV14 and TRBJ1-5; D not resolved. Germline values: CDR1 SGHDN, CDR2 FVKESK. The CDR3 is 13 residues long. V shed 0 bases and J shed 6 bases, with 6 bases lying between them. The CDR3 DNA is TGTGCCAGCAGCCAAGATCAAGGTCAGCCCCAGCATTTT. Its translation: CASSQDQGQPQHF.

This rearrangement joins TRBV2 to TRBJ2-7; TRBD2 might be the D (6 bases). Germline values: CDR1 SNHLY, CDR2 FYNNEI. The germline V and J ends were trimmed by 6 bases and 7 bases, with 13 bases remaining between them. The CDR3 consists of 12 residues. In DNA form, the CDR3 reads TGTGCCAGCAGGGAGGGGATGGGGGAGCAGTACGTC. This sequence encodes CASREGMGEQYV.

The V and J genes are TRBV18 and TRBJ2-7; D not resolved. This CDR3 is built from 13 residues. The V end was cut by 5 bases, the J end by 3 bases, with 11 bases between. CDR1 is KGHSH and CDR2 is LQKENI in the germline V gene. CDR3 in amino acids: CASSFGGIYEQYF. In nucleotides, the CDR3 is TGTGCCAGCTCATTTGGTGGTATCTACGAGCAGTACTTC.

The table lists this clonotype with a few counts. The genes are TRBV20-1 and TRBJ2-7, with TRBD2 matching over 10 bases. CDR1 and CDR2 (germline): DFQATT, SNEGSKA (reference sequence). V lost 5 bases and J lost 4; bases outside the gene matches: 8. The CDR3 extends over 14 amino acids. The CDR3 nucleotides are TGCAGTGCTCTGTCGGCTAGCGGGGGTTACGAGCAGTACTTC. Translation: CSALSASGGYEQYF.

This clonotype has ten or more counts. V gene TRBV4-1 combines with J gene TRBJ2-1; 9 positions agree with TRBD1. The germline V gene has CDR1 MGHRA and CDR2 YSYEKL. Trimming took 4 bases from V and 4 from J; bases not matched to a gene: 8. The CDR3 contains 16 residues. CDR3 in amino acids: CASSPTGTGSYNEQFF. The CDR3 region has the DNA TGCGCCAGCAGCCCGACCGGGACAGGGAGTTACAATGAGCAGTTCTTC.

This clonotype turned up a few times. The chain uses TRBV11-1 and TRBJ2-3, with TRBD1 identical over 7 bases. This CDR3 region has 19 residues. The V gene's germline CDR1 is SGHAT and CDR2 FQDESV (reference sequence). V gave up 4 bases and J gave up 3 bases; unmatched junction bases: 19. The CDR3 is CASSSLIAGRGTRTDTQYF. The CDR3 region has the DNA TGTGCCAGCAGCTCACTTATCGCGGGCAGGGGGACCAGGACAGATACGCAGTATTTT.

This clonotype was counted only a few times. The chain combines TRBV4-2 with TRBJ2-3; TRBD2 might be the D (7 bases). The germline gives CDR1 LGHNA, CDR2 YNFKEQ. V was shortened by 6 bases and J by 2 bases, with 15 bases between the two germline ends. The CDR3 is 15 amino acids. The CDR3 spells CASSPGGHATDTQYF. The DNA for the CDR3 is TGTGCCAGCAGTCCCGGGGGGCATGCCACAGATACGCAGTATTTT.

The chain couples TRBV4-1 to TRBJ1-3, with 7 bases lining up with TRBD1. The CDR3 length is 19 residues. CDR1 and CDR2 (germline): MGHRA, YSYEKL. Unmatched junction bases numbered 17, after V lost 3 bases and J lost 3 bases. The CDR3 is CASSHEGARGRKGGNTIYF. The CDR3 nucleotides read TGCGCCAGCAGCCATGAGGGGGCAAGGGGGCGAAAAGGTGGAAACACCATATATTTT.

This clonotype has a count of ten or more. The CDR3 region is CASSLFRTSGGIWTGELFF. The DNA for the CDR3 is TGTGCCAGCAGTTTGTTCCGGACTAGCGGGGGTATTTGGACCGGGGAGCTGTTTTTT. The genes are TRBV12-3 or TRBV12-4 and TRBJ2-2; 13 bases align to TRBD2. The CDR3 consists of 19 residues. V was pared by 3 bases and J by 5 bases, with 12 bases of the junction left unmatched.

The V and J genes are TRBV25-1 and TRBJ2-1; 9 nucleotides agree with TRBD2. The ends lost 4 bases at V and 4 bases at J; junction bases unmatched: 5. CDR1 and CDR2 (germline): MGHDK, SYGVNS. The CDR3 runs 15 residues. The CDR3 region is CASSAWSGGYNEQFF. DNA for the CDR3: TGTGCCAGCAGTGCTTGGAGCGGGGGGTACAATGAGCAGTTCTTC. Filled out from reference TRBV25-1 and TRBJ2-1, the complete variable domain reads EADIYQTPRYLVIGTGKKITLECSQTMGHDKMYWYQQDPGMELHLIHYSYGVNSTEKGDLSSESTVSRIRTEHFPLTLESARPSHTSQYLCASSAWSGGYNEQFFGPGTRLTVL.

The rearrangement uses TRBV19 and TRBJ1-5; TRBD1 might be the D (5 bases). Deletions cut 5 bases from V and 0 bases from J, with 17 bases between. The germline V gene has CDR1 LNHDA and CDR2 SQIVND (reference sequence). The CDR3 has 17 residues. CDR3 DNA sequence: TGTGCCAGTAGTGCCCGGGGACGGGGACTTAGCAATCAGCCCCAGCATTTT. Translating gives CASSARGRGLSNQPQHF.

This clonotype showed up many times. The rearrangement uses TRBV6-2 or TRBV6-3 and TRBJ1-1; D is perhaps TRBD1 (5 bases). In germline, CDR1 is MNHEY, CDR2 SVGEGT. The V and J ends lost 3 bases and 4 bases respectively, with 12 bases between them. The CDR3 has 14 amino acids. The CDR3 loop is CASSYAREATEAFF. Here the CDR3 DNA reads TGTGCCAGCAGTTATGCCAGGGAGGCCACTGAAGCTTTCTTT.

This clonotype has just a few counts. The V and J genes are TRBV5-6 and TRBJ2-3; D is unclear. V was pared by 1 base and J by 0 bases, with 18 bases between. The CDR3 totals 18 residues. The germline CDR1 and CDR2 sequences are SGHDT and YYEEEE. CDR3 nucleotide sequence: TGTGCCAGCAGCTTGAACCTGATGTCCAGTCTAAGCACAGATACGCAGTATTTT. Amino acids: CASSLNLMSSLSTDTQYF.

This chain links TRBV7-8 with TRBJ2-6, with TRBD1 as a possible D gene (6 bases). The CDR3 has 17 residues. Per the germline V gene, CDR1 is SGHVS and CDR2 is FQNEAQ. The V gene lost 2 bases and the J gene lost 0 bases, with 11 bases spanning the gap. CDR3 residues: CASSLLQGSSGANVLTF. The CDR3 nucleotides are TGTGCCAGCAGCTTATTACAGGGAAGCTCTGGGGCCAACGTCCTGACTTTC.

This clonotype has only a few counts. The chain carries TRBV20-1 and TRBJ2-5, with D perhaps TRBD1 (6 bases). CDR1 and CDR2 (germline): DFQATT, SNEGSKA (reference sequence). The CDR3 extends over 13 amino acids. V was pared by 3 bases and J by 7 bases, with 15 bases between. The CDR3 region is CSASLLEGGTQYF. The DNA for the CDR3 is TGCAGTGCTAGTCTACTAGAAGGGGGGACCCAGTACTTC.

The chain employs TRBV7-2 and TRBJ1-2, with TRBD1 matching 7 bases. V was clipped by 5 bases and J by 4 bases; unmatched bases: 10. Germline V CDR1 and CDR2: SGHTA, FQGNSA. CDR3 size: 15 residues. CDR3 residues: CASSLQGTELYGYTF. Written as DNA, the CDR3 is TGTGCCAGCAGCCTCCAGGGGACAGAACTCTATGGCTACACCTTC.

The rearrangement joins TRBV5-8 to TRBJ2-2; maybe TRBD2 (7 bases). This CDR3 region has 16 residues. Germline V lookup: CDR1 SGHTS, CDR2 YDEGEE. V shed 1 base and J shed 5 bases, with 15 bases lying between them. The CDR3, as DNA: TGTGCCAGCAGCTTGCCCCCGGGGGGCGGGACCGGGGAGCTGTTTTTT. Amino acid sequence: CASSLPPGGGTGELFF.

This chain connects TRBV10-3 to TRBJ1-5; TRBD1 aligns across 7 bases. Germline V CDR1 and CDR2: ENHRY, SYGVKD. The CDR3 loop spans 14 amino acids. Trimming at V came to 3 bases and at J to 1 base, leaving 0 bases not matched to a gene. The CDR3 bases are TGTGCCATCAGTGAACAGGGGAGCAATCAGCCCCAGCATTTT. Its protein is CAISEQGSNQPQHF.

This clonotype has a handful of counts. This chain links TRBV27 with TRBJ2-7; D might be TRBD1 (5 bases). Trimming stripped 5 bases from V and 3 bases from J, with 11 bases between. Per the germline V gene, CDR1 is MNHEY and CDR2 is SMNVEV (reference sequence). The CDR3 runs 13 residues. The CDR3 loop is CASSLRRGYEQYV. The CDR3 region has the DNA TGTGCCAGCAGTCTTCGAAGGGGCTACGAGCAGTACGTC.

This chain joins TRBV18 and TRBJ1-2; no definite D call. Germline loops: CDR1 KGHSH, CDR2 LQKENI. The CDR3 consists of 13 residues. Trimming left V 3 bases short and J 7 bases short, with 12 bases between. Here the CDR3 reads CASSPPTVAGYTF. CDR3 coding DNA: TGTGCCAGCTCACCCCCCACTGTCGCTGGCTACACCTTC.

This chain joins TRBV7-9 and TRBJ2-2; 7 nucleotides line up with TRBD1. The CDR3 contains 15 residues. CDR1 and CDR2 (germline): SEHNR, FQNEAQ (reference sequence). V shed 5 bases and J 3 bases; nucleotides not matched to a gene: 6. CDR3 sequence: CASSPKGAYTGELFF. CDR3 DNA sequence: TGTGCCAGCAGCCCCAAGGGGGCGTACACCGGGGAGCTGTTTTTT.

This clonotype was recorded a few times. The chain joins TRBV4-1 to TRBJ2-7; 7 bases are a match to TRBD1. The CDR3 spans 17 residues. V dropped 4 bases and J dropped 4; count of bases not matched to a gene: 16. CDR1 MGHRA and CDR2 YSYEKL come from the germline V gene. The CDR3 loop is CASSLRQGVPPPYEQYF. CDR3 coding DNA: TGCGCCAGCAGCCTGAGACAGGGTGTCCCTCCGCCGTACGAGCAGTACTTC.

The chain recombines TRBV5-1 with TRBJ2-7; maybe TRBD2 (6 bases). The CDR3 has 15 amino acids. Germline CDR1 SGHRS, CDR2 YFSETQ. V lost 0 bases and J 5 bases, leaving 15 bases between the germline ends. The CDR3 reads CASSLAGTPPHEQYF. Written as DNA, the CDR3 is TGCGCCAGCAGCTTGGCCGGGACTCCCCCTCACGAGCAGTACTTC.